Each of the 20 T cell receptor beta chains below was sequenced from the same sample in a study of blood T cells in healthy people across ages. Next came a second PCR, run for about 6 to 12 cycles, which used a sample-barcoded 5' primer along with a J-beta primer mix. TCRdb ran MiXCR on the 5' RACE reads and lists one entry per CDR3 protein. The data contain around 1,500,000 distinct CDR3 sequences, about 40% of them seen just once; the ten biggest clones take up 7.9%. Sequencing was performed on blood. Source of these receptors: a woman aged 18 to 35 in good health.

The genes are TRBV20-1 and TRBJ2-4, with D unresolved. The J call may be wrong; the DNA end is better matched by TRBJ2-7. CDR1 and CDR2 (germline): DFQATT, SNEGSKA (reference sequence). The CDR3 length is 14 residues. Here the CDR3 reads CSARGAASDYEQYF. The CDR3 DNA follows: TGCAGTGCTAGAGGGGCGGCCTCCGACTACGAGCAGTACTTC.

The chain couples TRBV28 to TRBJ2-7; 11 positions agree with TRBD2. Germline lookup yields CDR1 MDHEN and CDR2 SYDVKM. The CDR3 extends over 16 amino acids. V trimming: 3 bases; J trimming: 2 bases; junction bases outside the gene matches: 6. CDR3 protein: CASSFRSGRGPYEQYF. The CDR3 DNA reads as TGTGCCAGCAGTTTCCGTAGCGGGAGGGGACCCTACGAGCAGTACTTC.

A word on this clonotype: Lacking the conserved final phenylalanine or tryptophan, this CDR3 likely reflects a read error. The chain is built from TRBV4-2 and TRBJ2-7; D remains ambiguous. The DNA end is more similar to TRBJ2-5, so the J call may be wrong. Germline lookup yields CDR1 LGHNA and CDR2 YNFKEQ. The CDR3 extends over 16 amino acids. The CDR3: CASSQDLGRFQETQYY. Here the CDR3 DNA reads TGTGCCAGCAGCCAAGATCTCGGGCGTTTCCAAGAGACCCAGTACTAC.

This clonotype has just a few counts. The chain links TRBV6-5 to TRBJ2-7; 9 nucleotides align to TRBD2. Germline V gene data show CDR1 as MNHEY and CDR2 as SVGAGI. Losses at the gene ends were 6 bases for V and 2 bases for J; bases not matched to a gene: 5. The length of the CDR3 is 14 residues. The CDR3: CASRKGLAAYEQYF. The CDR3 nucleotides are TGTGCCAGCAGGAAGGGACTAGCCGCCTACGAGCAGTACTTC.

There are a few counts of this clonotype. The chain has TRBV5-1 and TRBJ2-7; 12 positions match TRBD2. The V and J ends lost 0 bases and 4 bases, in that order; junction bases with no gene match: 5. CDR3 length: 16 amino acids. The V gene's germline CDR1 is SGHRS and CDR2 YFSETQ. The CDR3 bases are TGCGCCAGCAGCTTGGAGGCTAGCGGGGGGGCTTACGAGCAGTACTTC. Its translation: CASSLEASGGAYEQYF. The whole variable domain, remainder taken from reference TRBV5-1 and TRBJ2-7, is KAGVTQTPRYLIKTRGQQVTLSCSPISGHRSVSWYQQTPGQGLQFLFEYFSETQRNKGNFPGRFSGRQFSNSRSEMNVSTLELGDSALYLCASSLEASGGAYEQYFGPGTRLTVT.

The chain combines TRBV7-2 with TRBJ2-3; 7 positions match TRBD2. V lost 4 bases to trimming and J lost 4 bases; unmatched junction nucleotides: 8. The CDR3 is made up of 15 amino acids. Germline V gene sequence: CDR1 SGHTA, CDR2 FQGNSA. This chain's CDR3 is CASSSRAGRADTQYF. The DNA for the CDR3 is TGTGCCAGCAGCTCCCGGGCAGGGAGGGCAGATACGCAGTATTTT.

J is TRBJ2-1 and V is TRBV7-9; 13 positions agree with TRBD2. CDR3 length equals 16 residues. Germline values: CDR1 SEHNR, CDR2 FQNEAQ (reference sequence). The J segment lost 6 bases and the V segment lost 5 bases, leaving 7 bases of the junction unmatched. CDR3 in amino acids: CASSAGLAGALNEQFF. The CDR3 DNA reads as TGTGCCAGCAGCGCTGGACTAGCGGGAGCCCTCAATGAGCAGTTCTTC. Combining the CDR3 with reference TRBV7-9 and TRBJ2-1 gives the whole variable domain DTGVSQNPRHKITKRGQNVTFRCDPISEHNRLYWYRQTLGQGPEFLTYFQNEAQLEKSRLLSDRFSAERPKGSFSTLEIQRTEQGDSAMYLCASSAGLAGALNEQFFGPGTRLTVL.

The rearrangement uses TRBV5-1 and TRBJ1-2; D unresolved. The germline gives CDR1 SGHRS, CDR2 YFSETQ. The CDR3 consists of 13 residues. The ends were cut back, 7 bases at V and 8 bases at J, with 18 bases in the middle. The CDR3 sequence is CASSPEKAGGYTF. The CDR3 coding sequence is TGCGCCAGCTCCCCGGAGAAGGCGGGGGGCTACACCTTC.

This rearrangement joins TRBV10-3 to TRBJ2-5, with TRBD2 matching over 11 bases. Matching the DNA end better, TRBJ2-7 makes the J call doubtful. Per the germline V gene, CDR1 is ENHRY and CDR2 is SYGVKD. The CDR3 runs 13 residues. The CDR3 spells CAISTSGGYEQYF. The DNA for the CDR3 is TGTGCCATCAGCACTAGCGGGGGCTACGAGCAGTACTTC.

This clonotype was observed a few times. The rearrangement joins TRBV11-3 to TRBJ1-4; perhaps TRBD1 as D (6 bases). V gave up 4 bases and J gave up 8 bases, with 17 bases separating them. There are 15 residues in the CDR3. Germline-derived CDR1 and CDR2 are SGHNT and YENEEA. The CDR3 coding sequence is TGTGCCAGCAGCTGGAGGGGGGGCGCGGGCGAAAAACTGTTTTTT. Its protein product is CASSWRGGAGEKLFF.

Comment on this clonotype: A much larger clone lies one base from this, so it may be a read error. The CDR3 sequence is CAARPAGTYEQYF. The CDR3 DNA follows: TGTGCCGCCAGACCAGCGGGAACCTACGAGCAGTACTTC. V is TRBV10-3 and J is TRBJ2-7, with 7 bases that match TRBD2. The germline CDR1 and CDR2 sequences are ENHRY and SYGVKD. The CDR3 is 13 residues long. V shed 11 bases, J shed 2 bases, and the junction held 9 bases outside the gene matches.

This clonotype was seen a single time. V gene TRBV20-1 combines with J gene TRBJ2-5; no firm D call. V was trimmed by 6 bases and J by 7 bases, leaving 18 bases between them. Germline loops: CDR1 DFQATT, CDR2 SNEGSKA (reference sequence). This CDR3 is built from 13 residues. CDR3 coding DNA: TGCAGTGCCCAGCACGGACCCGGCAGGACCCAGTACTTC. Translating gives CSAQHGPGRTQYF.

J is TRBJ1-4 and V is TRBV20-1, with D possibly matching TRBD1 (5 bases). The germline CDR1 and CDR2 sequences are DFQATT and SNEGSKA (reference sequence). Trimming removed 6 bases at V and 7 bases at J, with 15 bases between. The CDR3 has 13 amino acids. The DNA for the CDR3 is TGCAGTGCCCCCCGGGGCTTGAGTGAAAAACTGTTTTTT. Translating gives CSAPRGLSEKLFF.

J is TRBJ1-1 and V is TRBV14, with a possible D match to TRBD1 (5 bases). The CDR3 has 16 amino acids. Germline-derived CDR1 and CDR2 are SGHDN and FVKESK. Trimming left V 4 bases short and J 0 bases short, with 15 bases between. The CDR3 protein is CASSPPGRSMNTEAFF. In nucleotides, the CDR3 is TGTGCCAGCAGCCCTCCGGGACGGAGCATGAACACTGAAGCTTTCTTT.

The chain recombines TRBV12-3 or TRBV12-4 with TRBJ2-2, with 8 bases lining up with TRBD1. Losses at the gene ends were 9 bases for V and 5 bases for J; bases not matched to a gene: 8. This CDR3 contains 14 residues. CDR3 protein: CASGTGGGTGELFF. The CDR3 DNA follows: TGTGCCAGTGGAACAGGGGGAGGAACCGGGGAGCTGTTTTTT.

This rearrangement joins TRBV20-1 to TRBJ1-2; tentative D call: TRBD1 (5 bases). V was cut by 2 bases and J by 8 bases, with 15 bases left in between. The germline V gene encodes CDR1 DFQATT and CDR2 SNEGSKA (reference sequence). This CDR3 is built from 13 residues. The CDR3 is CSARIAREKGYTF. The CDR3 DNA reads TGCAGTGCTAGAATAGCCAGGGAGAAGGGCTACACCTTC.

The rearrangement links TRBV7-9 to TRBJ1-2; D gene uncertain. V was pared by 1 base and J by 4 bases, with 10 bases between. Germline CDR1 SEHNR, CDR2 FQNEAQ (reference sequence). The CDR3 contains 14 residues. CDR3 coding DNA: TGTGCCAGCAGCTTAGTCCCCCCGTTCTATGGCTACACCTTC. Translated, it gives CASSLVPPFYGYTF.

This chain uses TRBV9 with TRBJ1-5; D is possibly TRBD1 (6 bases). V gave up 3 bases and J gave up 4 bases, with 11 bases separating them. The CDR3 is 14 residues long. The germline gives CDR1 SGDLS, CDR2 YYNGEE. The CDR3 region is CASSGGGRNQPQHF. The CDR3 nucleotides are TGTGCCAGCAGCGGGGGGGGGCGAAATCAGCCCCAGCATTTT. The complete variable domain, with remaining parts taken from reference TRBV9 and TRBJ1-5, reads DSGVTQTPKHLITATGQRVTLRCSPRSGDLSVYWYQQSLDQGLQFLIQYYNGEERAKGNILERFSAQQFPDLHSELNLSSLELGDSALYFCASSGGGRNQPQHFGDGTRLSIL.

The chain employs TRBV9 and TRBJ2-2; D is perhaps TRBD1 (6 bases). CDR3 size: 14 residues. Germline V gene data show CDR1 as SGDLS and CDR2 as YYNGEE. Trimming took 4 bases from V and 3 from J, leaving 10 bases between them. CDR3 DNA: TGTGCCAGCAGCATAAACAGGGACACCGGGGAGCTGTTTTTT. This sequence encodes CASSINRDTGELFF. The entire variable domain, with the rest obtained from reference TRBV9 and TRBJ2-2, is as follows: DSGVTQTPKHLITATGQRVTLRCSPRSGDLSVYWYQQSLDQGLQFLIQYYNGEERAKGNILERFSAQQFPDLHSELNLSSLELGDSALYFCASSINRDTGELFFGEGSRLTVL.

Notes on this clonotype: One end of the junction varies from germline; a read error may be responsible. V usage is TRBV3-1 and J usage is TRBJ1-5, with D unresolved. The CDR3 runs 18 residues. Per germline, CDR1 LGHDT and CDR2 YNNKEL (reference sequence). Written as DNA, the CDR3 is TGTGCCAGCAGCCAAGATCCCGAGAAGTGGAACAGCAATCCGCCCCAGCATTTT. Amino acids: CASSQDPEKWNSNPPQHF.